This TCR beta chain derives from a study of vaccination effects on CD4 cells after COVID-19. Overall study context: Post-vaccine sample collection fell at a median of 72 days after the second dose.

Antigen-specific CD4+ T cells were expanded (with viral peptide pools) by the ViraFEST assay ahead of sequencing. With approximately ten days of culture completed, CD4+ T cells were isolated. Subjects were given two BNT162b2 or mRNA-1273 vaccine doses. Vaccine recipients lacked prior SARS-CoV-2 infection and had negative nucleocapsid antibodies. PBMC cultures contained two million cells per well, roughly 10 IU/ml IL-2 and around 9.9 ug/ml peptides. On days 3 and 7, fresh IL-2 medium replaced half the medium. Profiling relied on immunoSEQ multiplex PCR, and the TCRdb table lists in-frame clones only, not all of them. The sample yields tens of thousands of clones, 60% to 85% seen once. CDR3 size: 16 residues. The V end lost 5 bases, the J end lost 2 bases, and 18 bases lay between the germline ends. CDR1 and CDR2 (germline): MDHEN, SYDVKM. This clone was recorded once. Its specificity is not known.

The starting material was CD4+ T cells from PBMCs cultured with HCoV-OC43 spike peptides, obtained after COVID-19 vaccination. Subset reported: HCoV-OC43 spike overlapping peptide pool stimulation. The rearrangement links TRBV28 to TRBJ2-5; tentatively, D is TRBD1 (6 bases). This TCR was recovered from a human donor who received a COVID-19 vaccine. In nucleotides, the CDR3 is TGTGCCAGCAGTCCGTACGGGACATTCGATCAAGAGACCCAGTACTTC. This sequence encodes CASSPYGTFDQETQYF.